This T cell receptor (beta chain) came from a study of T-cell memory formation after mild COVID-19. This clonotype has only a few counts. No antigen is known for it. Losses at the gene ends were 5 bases for V and 6 bases for J; bases not matched to a gene: 9. There are 15 residues in the CDR3. Libraries for TCRalpha and TCRbeta carried sample barcodes and unique molecular identifiers via 5'RACE. TCRdb ran MiXCR on the 5' RACE reads and lists one entry per CDR3 protein. The table records about 320,000 distinct CDR3 sequences, more than 13% of them present only once. Findings and caveats of the study: Memory cells collected pre-infection included some clones that later responded, suggesting cross-reactive memory joined.

This receptor was taken from a man aged 18 to 29 who had mild COVID-19 (a few samples of this study predate the infection). Cell type and time point are not known. The rearrangement links TRBV12-3 or TRBV12-4 to TRBJ2-3; TRBD2 agrees at 9 bases. The specimen was PBMCs or a T cell subset sorted from them (not recorded which). CDR3 in DNA: TGTGCCAGCAGTGGTCTGCGGGGGGGCGCGGATACGCAGTATTTT. Translating it yields CASSGLRGGADTQYF.